These 14 T cell receptor beta chains share one sample of origin, sequenced in a study of T cell responses to AZD1222 COVID-19 vaccine. The table came from immunoSEQ multiplex PCR; TCRdb's copy has only in-frame clones and leaves some out. Of 120,000 to 150,000 clones in the sample, approximately 90% were seen once. The input for sequencing was peripheral blood, taken 28 days after the second AZD1222 dose. The receptors stem from an adult who received the AZD1222 COVID-19 vaccine.

The rearrangement joins TRBV4-3 to TRBJ2-7; D tentatively fits TRBD1 or TRBD2 (5 bases each). The CDR3 consists of 16 residues. The germline CDR1 and CDR2 sequences are LGHNA and YSLEER. V was clipped by 1 base and J by 2 bases, with 15 bases between them. Written as DNA, the CDR3 is TGCGCCAGCAGCCAAGTTGGGGCAGGGAGACCCTACGAGCAGTACTTC. Translated, it gives CASSQVGAGRPYEQYF.

This chain joins TRBV4-1 and TRBJ2-3; TRBD1 matches 8 bases. This CDR3 spans 16 amino acids. V shed 3 bases, J shed 3 bases, and the junction held 8 bases outside the gene matches. Germline V gene data show CDR1 as MGHRA and CDR2 as YSYEKL. CDR3 amino acids: CASSHRGRERTDTQYF. The CDR3 DNA reads TGCGCCAGCAGCCACAGGGGGCGCGAGAGGACAGATACGCAGTATTTT.

This clone came up a few times. The chain couples TRBV7-8 to TRBJ1-2; no definite D call. Germline CDR1 reads SGHVS; CDR2 reads FQNEAQ. This CDR3 contains 14 residues. V lost 5 bases and J 0 bases, leaving 10 bases between the germline ends. CDR3 coding DNA: TGTGCCAGCAGCGATATACAGCCTAACTATGGCTACACCTTC. Translation gives CASSDIQPNYGYTF.

This chain uses TRBV27 with TRBJ1-1; TRBD1 might be the D (6 bases). The length of the CDR3 is 13 residues. Trimming pared 6 bases from V and 6 bases from J, leaving 14 bases between. The germline V gene encodes CDR1 MNHEY and CDR2 SMNVEV (reference sequence). The CDR3: CASRPPRGPEAFF. The CDR3 nucleotides are TGTGCCAGCAGGCCCCCCAGGGGTCCTGAAGCTTTCTTT.

The J gene is TRBJ2-2, the V gene TRBV5-1, with 8 bases lining up with TRBD2. Germline lookup yields CDR1 SGHRS and CDR2 YFSETQ. With V trimmed by 6 bases and J by 0 bases, 7 bases remained unmatched. The CDR3 contains 16 residues. The CDR3 sequence is CASKGLAGANTGELFF. In nucleotides, the CDR3 is TGCGCCAGCAAAGGGCTAGCGGGTGCGAACACCGGGGAGCTGTTTTTT.

The chain is built from TRBV7-9 and TRBJ1-2; D gene uncertain. Deletions cut 4 bases from V and 6 bases from J, with 9 bases between. The CDR3 totals 12 residues. Looked up from germline, CDR1 is SEHNR and CDR2 is FQNEAQ (reference sequence). DNA of the CDR3: TGTGCCAGCAGCTCAAGGGTACATGGCTACACCTTC. Residues: CASSSRVHGYTF.

The gene calls are TRBV27 and TRBJ2-2; the D gene is possibly TRBD2 (5 bases). The germline CDR1 and CDR2 sequences are MNHEY and SMNVEV (reference sequence). The V end lost 4 bases, the J end lost 6 bases, and 12 bases lay between the germline ends. The CDR3 covers 14 residues. The CDR3 DNA sequence: TGTGCCAGCAGTTACCGAGCGGAGGCCGGGGAGCTGTTTTTT. This translates into CASSYRAEAGELFF.

The V call is TRBV21-1, the J call TRBJ2-7; whether TRBD1, the table's D call, matches the DNA was not checked. TRBV21-1 is a documented pseudogene. The CDR3 is 15 amino acids. CDR3 sequence: CASSKFPRGANEQYF. In DNA, the CDR3 is TGTGCCAGCAGCAAATTCCCCAGGGGGGCCAACGAGCAGTACTTC.

The rearrangement links TRBV5-1 to TRBJ2-1, with 7 bases identical to TRBD2. CDR1 and CDR2 (germline): SGHRS, YFSETQ. This CDR3 is built from 16 residues. J was trimmed by 1 base and V by 4 bases; bases with no gene match: 8. DNA of the CDR3: TGCGCCAGCAGCGCCCCGGGGAGGGGATCCTACAATGAGCAGTTCTTC. Translating gives CASSAPGRGSYNEQFF.

This chain uses TRBV19 with TRBJ2-3; D is possibly TRBD1 or TRBD2 (5 bases each). Germline loops: CDR1 LNHDA, CDR2 SQIVND (reference sequence). This CDR3 is 17 amino acids long. V was trimmed by 3 bases and J by 0 bases, leaving 16 bases between them. CDR3 sequence: CASSIKREQASTDTQYF. CDR3 in DNA: TGTGCCAGTAGTATTAAGAGGGAACAGGCTAGCACAGATACGCAGTATTTT. The whole variable domain, remainder taken from reference TRBV19 and TRBJ2-3, is DGGITQSPKYLFRKEGQNVTLSCEQNLNHDAMYWYRQDPGQGLRLIYYSQIVNDFQKGDIAEGYSVSREKKESFPLTVTSAQKNPTAFYLCASSIKREQASTDTQYFGPGTRLTVL.

CDR3 nucleotide sequence: TGTGCCAGCAGCCCCCCGGGACAGGGACCCTACGAGCAGTACTTC. Translation: CASSPPGQGPYEQYF. The genes are TRBV5-4 and TRBJ2-7; 9 bases line up with TRBD1. V lost 4 bases to trimming and J lost 2 bases; unmatched junction nucleotides: 7. The CDR3 length is 15 residues. Per the germline V gene, CDR1 is SGHNT and CDR2 is YYREEE (reference sequence).

The V and J genes are TRBV7-3 and TRBJ2-2, with D hard to call. The CDR3 runs to 12 residues. Germline CDR1 is SGHTA and CDR2 is FQGTGA. V was trimmed by 4 bases and J by 4 bases, leaving 4 bases between them. The DNA for the CDR3 is TGTGCCAGCAGCTCACGCACCGGGGAGCTGTTTTTT. It encodes CASSSRTGELFF.

This sequence joins TRBV19 and TRBJ1-5; D ambiguous. CDR1 and CDR2 from the germline V gene are LNHDA and SQIVND (reference sequence). This CDR3 spans 13 amino acids. V lost 6 bases and J lost 4, with 10 bases in between. The CDR3 loop reads CASRARSNQPQHF. In DNA, the CDR3 is TGTGCCAGTAGAGCCCGGTCAAATCAGCCCCAGCATTTT. Supplemented by reference TRBV19 and TRBJ1-5, the full variable domain reads DGGITQSPKYLFRKEGQNVTLSCEQNLNHDAMYWYRQDPGQGLRLIYYSQIVNDFQKGDIAEGYSVSREKKESFPLTVTSAQKNPTAFYLCASRARSNQPQHFGDGTRLSIL.

The chain carries TRBV11-2 and TRBJ1-4; 7 bases match TRBD1. V was pared by 5 bases and J by 3 bases, with 6 bases of the junction left unmatched. CDR1 and CDR2 from the germline V gene are SGHAT and FQNNGV. This CDR3 contains 15 residues. The CDR3 protein is CASSPRDSPNEKLFF. The CDR3 bases are TGTGCCAGCAGCCCCCGGGACAGCCCTAATGAAAAACTGTTTTTT.